The source of this TCR beta chain is a study of shared clonotypes between healthy human individuals. The table came from immunoSEQ multiplex PCR; TCRdb's copy has only in-frame clones and leaves some out. The sample yields over 2,000,000 clones, around 93% seen once. This clone was counted a single time. CDR1 is MNHNY, CDR2 SVGAGI, per germline (reference sequence). The CDR3 totals 16 residues. With 9 bases removed from V and 0 bases from J, the gap between germline ends came to 17 bases. Naivety among CD8 cells was defined by CD45RO negativity and positive CCR7 selection, thereby excluding terminally differentiated effector memory CD45RA+ cells.

The clonotype comes from a man aged 18 to 35 in good health. Some clones in this sample may be carry-over from other donors' samples. Sequences were obtained from naive CD8+ T cells from PBMCs. The V and J genes are TRBV6-6 and TRBJ1-4; unclear D gene. CDR3 DNA: TGTGCCAGTCAACGGTCCCTTTTTGCAACTAATGAAAAACTGTTTTTT. Amino acid sequence: CASQRSLFATNEKLFF.